This entry features one T cell receptor (beta chain) sequence. This record comes from a study of blood T cell repertoires in COVID-19. This CDR3 spans 15 amino acids. Germline CDR1 reads SGHNT; CDR2 reads YYREEE (reference sequence). With 4 bases removed from V and 0 bases from J, the gap between germline ends came to 14 bases. Measured with immunoSEQ multiplex PCR; TCRdb has only the in-frame clones, and not every one. The data hold 200,000 to 250,000 clones, with 70% to 90% observed a single time. The receptor's source is a man between 35 and 55 years old with acute or convalescent COVID-19. Sample: peripheral blood. This chain uses TRBV5-4 with TRBJ2-7; no reliable D call. The DNA of the CDR3 is TGTGCCAGCAGCGGGCGCGTGGCGAGCTCCTACGAGCAGTACTTC. It specifies CASSGRVASSYEQYF.